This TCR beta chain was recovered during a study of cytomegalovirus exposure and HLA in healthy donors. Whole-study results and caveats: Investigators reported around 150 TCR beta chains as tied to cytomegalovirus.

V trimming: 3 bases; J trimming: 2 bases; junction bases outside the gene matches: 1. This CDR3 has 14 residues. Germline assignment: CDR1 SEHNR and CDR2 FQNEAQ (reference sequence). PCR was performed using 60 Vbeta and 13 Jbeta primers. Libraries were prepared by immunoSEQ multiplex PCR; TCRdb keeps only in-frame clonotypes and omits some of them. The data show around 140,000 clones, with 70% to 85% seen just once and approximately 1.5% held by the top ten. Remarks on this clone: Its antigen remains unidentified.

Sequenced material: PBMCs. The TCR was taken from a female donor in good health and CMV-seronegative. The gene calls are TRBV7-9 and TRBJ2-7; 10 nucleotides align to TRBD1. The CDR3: CASSLGTGAYEQYF. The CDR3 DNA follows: TGTGCCAGCAGCTTGGGGACAGGGGCCTACGAGCAGTACTTC.